These 31 T cell receptor beta chains share one sample of origin, sequenced in a study of control samples from healthy donors and cancer patients. Libraries were prepared by immunoSEQ multiplex PCR; TCRdb keeps only in-frame clonotypes and omits some of them. The sample comprises approximately 130,000 clones, about 89% of which are singletons, and 2.9% rests with the top ten. Sequenced sample: blood. These receptors all stem from a man in his 60s in good health.

The V gene is TRBV28, the J gene TRBJ1-2; weak D call: TRBD1 (6 bases). With 4 bases removed from V and 7 bases from J, the gap between germline ends came to 13 bases. The CDR3 sequence is 13 residues long. Germline V gene data show CDR1 as MDHEN and CDR2 as SYDVKM. CDR3 coding DNA: TGTGCCAGCAGTTATCAGGGGCTCAGTGGCTACACCTTC. It encodes CASSYQGLSGYTF.

This chain connects TRBV5-5 to TRBJ1-2; D remains unclear. CDR3 length: 15 residues. With 4 bases removed from V and 1 base from J, the gap between germline ends came to 14 bases. Germline values: CDR1 SGHKS, CDR2 YYEKEE (reference sequence). This chain's CDR3 is CASSRIGPINYGYTF. CDR3 DNA sequence: TGTGCCAGCAGCCGTATAGGGCCTATTAACTATGGCTACACCTTC.

This rearrangement joins TRBV19 to TRBJ1-5; 7 bases are a match to TRBD1. The V gene's germline CDR1 is LNHDA and CDR2 SQIVND (reference sequence). The CDR3 has 16 amino acids. V lost 5 bases, J lost 6 bases, and 13 bases stayed unmatched. For the CDR3, the DNA is TGTGCCAGTAGTCCCTTAGGTATAGGGGGCGTTCAGCCCCAGCATTTT. Amino acids: CASSPLGIGGVQPQHF.

This clone was detected a few times. The V gene is TRBV5-1, the J gene TRBJ1-2; D is unresolved. Trimming shortened V by 4 bases and J by 6 bases, and 16 bases separated the two germline ends. This CDR3 has 14 residues. Germline CDR1 SGHRS, CDR2 YFSETQ. Written as DNA, the CDR3 is TGCGCCAGCAGCCCTGCATGGGTAGAGGATGGCTACACCTTC. It specifies CASSPAWVEDGYTF. The entire variable domain, with the rest obtained from reference TRBV5-1 and TRBJ1-2, is as follows: KAGVTQTPRYLIKTRGQQVTLSCSPISGHRSVSWYQQTPGQGLQFLFEYFSETQRNKGNFPGRFSGRQFSNSRSEMNVSTLELGDSALYLCASSPAWVEDGYTFGSGTRLTVV.

The rearrangement links TRBV7-9 to TRBJ1-2; 10 bases fit TRBD1. This CDR3 has 14 amino acids. Looked up from germline, CDR1 is SEHNR and CDR2 is FQNEAQ (reference sequence). The junction had 5 bases not matched to a gene; V was cut back by 3 bases and J by 7 bases. DNA for the CDR3: TGTGCCAGCAGCTTGGACGGGACAGGGGCTGGCTACACCTTC. It is translated as CASSLDGTGAGYTF.

V is TRBV5-1 and J is TRBJ1-6; 8 bases agree with TRBD1. The junction had 7 bases not matched to a gene; V was cut back by 5 bases and J by 9 bases. This CDR3 has 14 amino acids. Germline values: CDR1 SGHRS, CDR2 YFSETQ. Written as DNA, the CDR3 is TGCGCCAGCAGACAGACAGGGGAGGGTTCACCCCTCCACTTT. This sequence encodes CASRQTGEGSPLHF.

This chain links TRBV6-6 with TRBJ2-3; tentatively, D is TRBD2 (6 bases). CDR3 length: 12 residues. Looked up from germline, CDR1 is MNHNY and CDR2 is SVGAGI (reference sequence). The germline V and J ends were trimmed by 8 bases and 9 bases, with 15 bases remaining between them. CDR3 region: CASLATSTTQYF. The CDR3 nucleotides read TGTGCCAGCCTCGCGACTAGTACGACGCAGTATTTT.

The chain couples TRBV6-5 to TRBJ2-1, with D possibly being TRBD1 (6 bases). This CDR3 is built from 14 residues. Trimming removed 4 bases at V and 4 bases at J, with 11 bases between. CDR1 MNHEY and CDR2 SVGAGI come from the germline V gene. The chain's CDR3 is CASSFGDTYNEQFF. In DNA form, the CDR3 reads TGTGCCAGCAGTTTCGGGGACACGTACAATGAGCAGTTCTTC.

V usage is TRBV27 and J usage is TRBJ1-2, with D perhaps matching TRBD1 (6 bases). Trimming shortened V by 1 base and J by 3 bases, and 6 bases separated the two germline ends. CDR1 is MNHEY and CDR2 is SMNVEV in the germline V gene (reference sequence). The CDR3 is 13 amino acids. Here the CDR3 reads CASSLYRDYGYTF. The CDR3 coding sequence is TGTGCCAGCAGTTTATACAGGGACTATGGCTACACCTTC.

The rearrangement uses TRBV27 and TRBJ1-1; D gene unclear. Germline CDR1 is MNHEY and CDR2 is SMNVEV (reference sequence). V was pared by 2 bases and J by 6 bases, with 4 bases between. The CDR3 consists of 11 residues. The chain's CDR3 is CASSLGAEAFF. The DNA of the CDR3 is TGTGCCAGCAGTTTAGGCGCTGAAGCTTTCTTT.

The rearrangement links TRBV10-1 to TRBJ2-7; unclear D gene. CDR1 and CDR2 (germline): WNHNN, SYGVQD (reference sequence). CDR3 size: 12 residues. V gave up 2 bases and J gave up 0 bases, with 2 bases separating them. CDR3 nucleotides: TGCGCCAGCAGTGAGGTCTCCTACGAGCAGTACTTC. This codes for CASSEVSYEQYF.

The rearrangement links TRBV27 to TRBJ2-3; D remains unclear. The CDR3 loop spans 15 amino acids. The V and J ends lost 3 bases and 0 bases respectively, with 10 bases between them. Germline CDR1 and CDR2: MNHEY and SMNVEV (reference sequence). CDR3 sequence: CASSLGDPSTDTQYF. The CDR3 bases are TGTGCCAGCAGTTTGGGTGACCCTAGCACAGATACGCAGTATTTT.

The chain carries TRBV18 and TRBJ2-7; tentative D call: TRBD2 (7 bases). The germline V and J ends were trimmed by 6 bases and 0 bases, with 12 bases remaining between them. Germline loops: CDR1 KGHSH, CDR2 LQKENI. The CDR3 sequence is 14 residues long. In DNA form, the CDR3 reads TGTGCCAGCTCCGGGGGGCGGAGCTCCTACGAGCAGTACTTC. This codes for CASSGGRSSYEQYF.

This sequence joins TRBV7-2 and TRBJ2-1; 7 positions match TRBD1. This CDR3 spans 15 amino acids. Germline V gives CDR1 SGHTA, CDR2 FQGNSA. The junction had 10 bases not matched to a gene; V was cut back by 6 bases and J by 5 bases. The CDR3, as DNA: TGTGCCAGCAGACCCGGACAGGTTGGGAACAATGAGCAGTTCTTC. It encodes CASRPGQVGNNEQFF.

The rearrangement uses TRBV7-9 and TRBJ1-4; D uncertain. Germline assignment: CDR1 SEHNR and CDR2 FQNEAQ (reference sequence). The CDR3 runs to 14 residues. With 4 bases removed from V and 5 bases from J, the gap between germline ends came to 11 bases. The CDR3 region has the DNA TGTGCCAGCAGCTCAGTAGGTGCCAATGAAAAACTGTTTTTT. It translates to CASSSVGANEKLFF.

This clone was seen ten or more times. The rearrangement uses TRBV6-5 and TRBJ1-2; D may be TRBD1 (6 bases). V was cut by 6 bases and J by 8 bases, with 16 bases left in between. There are 13 residues in the CDR3. Germline CDR1 MNHEY, CDR2 SVGAGI. CDR3 in DNA: TGTGCCAGCAGAACCGGACAGAGGCGCGGCTACACCTTC. Its translation: CASRTGQRRGYTF.

The rearrangement links TRBV19 to TRBJ1-5; 10 bases line up with TRBD1. With V trimmed by 5 bases and J by 2 bases, 6 bases remained unmatched. The CDR3 extends over 16 amino acids. From germline, CDR1 is LNHDA and CDR2 SQIVND (reference sequence). CDR3 region: CASSPRDRGGNQPQHF. CDR3 nucleotide sequence: TGTGCCAGTAGTCCCCGGGACAGGGGTGGCAATCAGCCCCAGCATTTT.

The J gene is TRBJ2-3, the V gene TRBV30; 7 bases line up with TRBD1. Germline-derived CDR1 and CDR2 are GTSNPN and SVGIG (reference sequence). V was clipped by 0 bases and J by 0 bases; unmatched bases: 6. This CDR3 has 16 residues. CDR3 residues: CAWSVRGGMSTDTQYF. In DNA form, the CDR3 reads TGTGCCTGGAGTGTAAGAGGGGGCATGAGCACAGATACGCAGTATTTT. The full variable domain, completed using reference TRBV30 and TRBJ2-3, is SQTIHQWPATLVQPVGSPLSLECTVEGTSNPNLYWYRQAAGRGLQLLFYSVGIGQISSEVPQNLSASRPQDRQFILSSKKLLLSDSGFYLCAWSVRGGMSTDTQYFGPGTRLTVL.

The chain employs TRBV7-8 and TRBJ2-7, with D perhaps assigned TRBD1 or TRBD2 (5 bases each). V lost 3 bases to trimming and J lost 6 bases, with 18 bases between them. The germline gives CDR1 SGHVS, CDR2 FQNEAQ. The CDR3 covers 15 residues. The CDR3 reads CASSLDRFTGGEQYF. DNA of the CDR3: TGTGCCAGCAGCTTGGACCGTTTCACTGGGGGCGAGCAGTACTTC.

The chain is built from TRBV6-6 and TRBJ2-2; D uncertain. V lost 4 bases to trimming and J lost 1 base, with 7 bases between them. The CDR3 loop spans 14 amino acids. CDR1 and CDR2 (germline): MNHNY, SVGAGI (reference sequence). CDR3 sequence: CASSWRQNTGELFF. The CDR3 coding sequence is TGTGCCAGCAGTTGGAGACAGAACACCGGGGAGCTGTTTTTT.

The rearrangement links TRBV10-3 to TRBJ1-1; D possibly corresponds to TRBD1 (6 bases). V dropped 7 bases and J dropped 0 bases, with 9 bases sitting between them. CDR3 length: 13 residues. CDR1 is ENHRY, CDR2 SYGVKD, per germline. CDR3 residues: CAITRGLNTEAFF. CDR3 DNA sequence: TGTGCCATCACCAGGGGACTGAACACTGAAGCTTTCTTT.

The chain carries TRBV28 and TRBJ1-2, with D possibly matching TRBD1 (5 bases). V lost 2 bases and J 4 bases, leaving 14 bases between the germline ends. The germline V gene encodes CDR1 MDHEN and CDR2 SYDVKM. The CDR3 has 15 residues. CDR3: CASSLRAGSGYGYTF. The CDR3 nucleotides are TGTGCCAGCAGTTTACGTGCAGGGTCAGGCTATGGCTACACCTTC.

The chain employs TRBV6-4 and TRBJ2-1; 14 bases agree with TRBD2. Germline lookup yields CDR1 MRHNA and CDR2 SNTAGT. Trimming at V came to 4 bases and at J to 8 bases, leaving 1 base not matched to a gene. The CDR3 runs to 14 residues. CDR3 bases: TGTGCCAGCAGTGGACTAGCGGGGGGGGATGAGCAGTTCTTC. It is translated as CASSGLAGGDEQFF.

The chain links TRBV7-9 to TRBJ2-3; possibly TRBD2 for D (6 bases). The CDR3 has 15 amino acids. CDR1 and CDR2 (germline): SEHNR, FQNEAQ (reference sequence). V lost 5 bases and J 2 bases, leaving 14 bases between the germline ends. In DNA form, the CDR3 reads TGTGCCAGCAGCCAGAGCGGAGGGGACACAGATACGCAGTATTTT. It codes for CASSQSGGDTDTQYF.

The rearrangement uses TRBV4-3 and TRBJ2-1; D gene unclear. V was trimmed by 0 bases and J by 0 bases, leaving 12 bases between them. This CDR3 is built from 17 residues. Germline-derived CDR1 and CDR2 are LGHNA and YSLEER. CDR3 loop: CASSQDRWGSSYNEQFF. CDR3 sequence (DNA): TGCGCCAGCAGCCAAGATCGATGGGGAAGCTCCTACAATGAGCAGTTCTTC.

This rearrangement joins TRBV9 to TRBJ1-1; a weak D match, TRBD1 (6 bases). Trimming took 7 bases from V and 4 from J, leaving 14 bases between them. CDR3 length: 13 amino acids. Germline assignment: CDR1 SGDLS and CDR2 YYNGEE. The CDR3: CASPYREPTEAFF. In DNA, the CDR3 is TGTGCCAGCCCCTACAGGGAGCCCACTGAAGCTTTCTTT.

J is TRBJ1-1 and V is TRBV11-2; 10 nucleotides line up with TRBD1. The trim removed 5 bases at V and 5 bases at J, leaving 5 bases unmatched. Germline V gives CDR1 SGHAT, CDR2 FQNNGV. CDR3 size: 14 residues. The CDR3 region is CASSLTGGTTEAFF. The CDR3 bases are TGTGCCAGCAGCCTGACAGGGGGCACGACTGAAGCTTTCTTT.

Only one count was recorded for this clone. The chain employs TRBV24-1 and TRBJ1-2, with no clear D. Trimming shortened V by 3 bases and J by 4 bases, and 14 bases separated the two germline ends. CDR1 is KGHDR and CDR2 is SFDVKD in the germline V gene. The CDR3 is 15 residues long. CDR3 residues: CATSDTRKGPYGYTF. The CDR3 nucleotides read TGTGCCACCAGTGATACACGCAAAGGACCCTATGGCTACACCTTC.

V usage is TRBV7-2 and J usage is TRBJ2-1, with 9 positions matching TRBD2. Germline CDR1 and CDR2: SGHTA and FQGNSA. V trimming: 4 bases; J trimming: 3 bases; junction bases outside the gene matches: 7. The CDR3 runs 16 residues. The CDR3 DNA is TGTGCCAGCAGCTCCGATAGCGGGGGAGACTACAATGAGCAGTTCTTC. As protein: CASSSDSGGDYNEQFF. Looking up the rest from reference TRBV7-2 and TRBJ2-1 gives the full variable domain: GAGVSQSPSNKVTEKGKDVELRCDPISGHTALYWYRQSLGQGLEFLIYFQGNSAPDKSGLPSDRFSAERTGGSVSTLTIQRTQQEDSAVYLCASSSDSGGDYNEQFFGPGTRLTVL.

V and J are TRBV30 and TRBJ2-5, with D possibly called TRBD1 or TRBD2 (5 bases each). This CDR3 comprises 13 residues. V lost 2 bases and J 3 bases, leaving 10 bases between the germline ends. Germline V gene data show CDR1 as GTSNPN and CDR2 as SVGIG (reference sequence). CDR3 in amino acids: CAWSIGAEETQYF. DNA of the CDR3: TGTGCCTGGAGTATCGGGGCCGAAGAGACCCAGTACTTC. Full variable domain (rest looked up from reference TRBV30 and TRBJ2-5): SQTIHQWPATLVQPVGSPLSLECTVEGTSNPNLYWYRQAAGRGLQLLFYSVGIGQISSEVPQNLSASRPQDRQFILSSKKLLLSDSGFYLCAWSIGAEETQYFGPGTRLLVL.

The sample holds one count of this clone. The genes are TRBV19 and TRBJ1-2, with TRBD1 matching over 9 bases. Looked up from germline, CDR1 is LNHDA and CDR2 is SQIVND (reference sequence). The junction had 3 bases not matched to a gene; V was cut back by 1 base and J by 3 bases. CDR3 length: 15 amino acids. CDR3 region: CASSIGTGVDYGYTF. The CDR3 DNA reads as TGTGCCAGTAGTATAGGGACAGGGGTCGACTATGGCTACACCTTC.